Shown below are 10 T cell receptor beta chains from a single sample sequenced in a study of shared clonotypes between healthy human individuals. The protocol was immunoSEQ multiplex PCR, while the TCRdb copy is restricted to in-frame clones and leaves out a portion. The repertoire has millions of clones, approximately 92% of them found once; the top ten carry over 0.12%. Source material: naive CD4+ T cells sorted from blood. Sample subset: CD45RA+ positively selected. The source of these receptors is a man aged 18 to 35 in good health.

The genes are TRBV28 and TRBJ1-5; 9 bases match TRBD1. The CDR3 runs to 16 residues. The germline V gene has CDR1 MDHEN and CDR2 SYDVKM. V dropped 2 bases and J dropped 5; count of bases not matched to a gene: 7. Here the CDR3 DNA reads TGTGCCAGCAGTTTAAGACCCACAGGGGGCTATCAGCCCCAGCATTTT. Translation: CASSLRPTGGYQPQHF.

The chain couples TRBV6-1 to TRBJ1-4, with D possibly matching TRBD1 (6 bases). The CDR3 runs to 14 residues. The ends were cut back, 6 bases at V and 4 bases at J, with 12 bases in the middle. Germline-derived CDR1 and CDR2 are MNHNS and SASEGT. DNA of the CDR3: TGTGCCAGCAGCCCCGGACAGATTAATGAAAAACTGTTTTTT. Translating it yields CASSPGQINEKLFF.

The CDR3, as DNA: TGTGCCAGCGTCAAAAACACCATATATTTT. It is translated as CASVKNTIYF. J is TRBJ1-3 and V is TRBV6-4; D is ambiguous. CDR1 MRHNA and CDR2 SNTAGT come from the germline V gene. The CDR3 runs 10 residues. Trimming removed 8 bases at V and 6 bases at J, with 5 bases between.

CDR3 bases: TGTGCCAGCAGCTTGGATAAGGGGCGACTCGTCGAGCAGTACTTC. This encodes CASSLDKGRLVEQYF. The rearrangement uses TRBV5-4 and TRBJ2-7, with D maybe TRBD1 (5 bases). Germline loops: CDR1 SGHNT, CDR2 YYREEE (reference sequence). The CDR3 extends over 15 amino acids. V was clipped by 0 bases and J by 6 bases, with 16 bases between them.

V and J are TRBV28 and TRBJ1-1; the D gene is possibly TRBD1 (5 bases). This CDR3 region has 14 residues. Trimming pared 6 bases from V and 5 bases from J, leaving 16 bases between. Germline CDR1 and CDR2: MDHEN and SYDVKM. The CDR3 protein is CASSSMPGWTEAFF. The CDR3 coding sequence is TGTGCCAGCAGCAGCATGCCAGGGTGGACTGAAGCTTTCTTT.

J is TRBJ2-7 and V is TRBV25-1, with 9 nucleotides matching TRBD2. Trimming cost V 6 bases and J 1 base; bases outside gene matches: 4. The CDR3 has 14 amino acids. Germline values: CDR1 MGHDK, CDR2 SYGVNS. The CDR3 DNA is TGTGCCAGCAGCGCAGCGGGAGGTTCCTACGAGCAGTACTTC. Residues: CASSAAGGSYEQYF.

V and J are TRBV6-5 and TRBJ2-1, with no clear D. Germline V gene sequence: CDR1 MNHEY, CDR2 SVGAGI. The CDR3 runs 13 residues. V shed 3 bases and J shed 5 bases, with 8 bases lying between them. DNA of the CDR3: TGTGCCAGCAGTTATTCTCGTAACAATGAGCAGTTCTTC. Protein sequence: CASSYSRNNEQFF.

The genes are TRBV19 and TRBJ1-1; tentatively, D is TRBD1 (6 bases). Germline V gene data show CDR1 as LNHDA and CDR2 as SQIVND (reference sequence). The CDR3 consists of 15 residues. V was cut by 3 bases and J by 4 bases, with 15 bases left in between. The CDR3 loop is CASSMMAGAATEAFF. CDR3 sequence (DNA): TGTGCCAGTAGTATGATGGCAGGGGCGGCCACTGAAGCTTTCTTT.

Comments on this clone: Within the sample, other DNA sequences also encode this same CDR3. The J gene is TRBJ2-7, the V gene TRBV28; D gene unclear. CDR1 is MDHEN and CDR2 is SYDVKM in the germline V gene. The CDR3 runs 13 residues. With 3 bases removed from V and 1 base from J, the gap between germline ends came to 7 bases. The CDR3 here is CASSFGGSYEQYF. CDR3 DNA sequence: TGTGCCAGCAGTTTCGGCGGATCCTACGAGCAGTACTTC.

This chain connects TRBV6-5 to TRBJ1-6; TRBD1 might be the D (6 bases). This CDR3 spans 14 amino acids. Germline values: CDR1 MNHEY, CDR2 SVGAGI. V was trimmed by 2 bases and J by 9 bases, leaving 11 bases between them. CDR3 residues: CASSYQSQGSPLHF. The CDR3 DNA reads TGTGCCAGCAGTTACCAATCACAGGGTTCACCCCTCCACTTT.